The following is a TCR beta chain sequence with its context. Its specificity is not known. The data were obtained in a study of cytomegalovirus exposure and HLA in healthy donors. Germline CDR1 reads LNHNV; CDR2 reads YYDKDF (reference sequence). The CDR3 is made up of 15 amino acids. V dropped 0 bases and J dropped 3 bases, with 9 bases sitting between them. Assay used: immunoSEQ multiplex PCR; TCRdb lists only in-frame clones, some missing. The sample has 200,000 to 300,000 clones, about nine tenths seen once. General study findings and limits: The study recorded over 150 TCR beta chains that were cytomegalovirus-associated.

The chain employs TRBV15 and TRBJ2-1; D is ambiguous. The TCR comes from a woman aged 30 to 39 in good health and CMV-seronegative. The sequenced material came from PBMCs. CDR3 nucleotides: TGTGCCACCAGCAGAGATTACCCTAGCTACAATGAGCAGTTCTTC. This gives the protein CATSRDYPSYNEQFF.